Sequencing of this T cell receptor (beta chain) was carried out in a study of blood T cell repertoires in COVID-19. In germline, CDR1 is MNHEY, CDR2 SVGAGI. The CDR3 covers 11 residues. V was trimmed by 7 bases and J by 7 bases, leaving 7 bases between them. The data were produced by immunoSEQ multiplex PCR, yet TCRdb's version contains in-frame clones alone and is incomplete. The data contain fewer than 400,000 clones, 70% to 90% of them singletons. The clonotype was recovered from a human donor in a cohort sampled during active COVID-19. Sequenced material: peripheral blood. V is TRBV6-5 and J is TRBJ2-2, with no clear D. CDR3 sequence (DNA): TGTGCCAGCAATTCCGGCGGGGAGCTGTTTTTT. This gives the protein CASNSGGELFF.